There are a few counts of the clone carrying this T cell receptor (beta chain). The sample is drawn from a study of CD8+ T cells in alopecia areata. TCR sequencing used cDNA made by reverse transcription of extracted RNA. TCRdb keeps only in-frame clones here, not all; method: immunoSEQ multiplex PCR. This sample has fewer than 200,000 clones, with approximately 70% found just once. This clonotype was sampled from a human donor with alopecia areata. The material was CD8+ T cells sorted from blood, obtained at week 0.

The CDR3 sequence is CASSHYLSGANVLTF. CDR3 sequence (DNA): TGTGCCAGCAGTCATTATCTCTCTGGGGCCAACGTCCTGACTTTC. The chain has TRBV6-5 and TRBJ2-6, with D unclear. Trimming pared 5 bases from V and 0 bases from J, leaving 8 bases between. There are 15 residues in the CDR3. Germline V gene sequence: CDR1 MNHEY, CDR2 SVGAGI.